What follows describes a single T cell receptor beta chain. Its cognate antigen is unknown. The sample comes from a study of cytomegalovirus exposure and HLA in healthy donors. Whole-study results and caveats: Researchers counted roughly 160 TCR beta chains as cytomegalovirus-associated.

Clones were sequenced by immunoSEQ multiplex PCR, and TCRdb holds only the in-frame ones, with some missing. The sample lists roughly 300,000 clones, about nine tenths seen once, with about 1.2% in the top ten. The sequencing input was PBMCs. The TCR was taken from a woman aged 25 to 39 in good health and CMV-seropositive.

In DNA, the CDR3 is TGTGCCAGCAGTCCCCATGGAACAGGGGGCTACGAGCAGTACTTC. As protein: CASSPHGTGGYEQYF. V usage is TRBV27 and J usage is TRBJ2-7; 8 positions match TRBD1. Losses at the gene ends were 5 bases for V and 3 bases for J; bases not matched to a gene: 9. Germline V gene lookup returns CDR1 MNHEY and CDR2 SMNVEV (reference sequence). CDR3 length: 15 amino acids.